The present T cell receptor beta chain was sequenced within a study of graft-versus-host responses after intestinal transplantation listed by TCRdb under 2021. For the study in its entirety: Recipients received multivisceral, liver-intestinal, or isolated intestinal transplants. Every recipient was given anti-thymocyte globulin induction, then maintenance tacrolimus and steroids for roughly 3 years. Bulk TCR-beta CDR3 sequencing was used to track graft-versus-host and host-versus-graft alloreactive T cell clones in the graft, circulation and bone marrow after intestinal transplantation. Alloreactive clones were identified by sequencing pre-transplant mixed lymphocyte reaction products and comparing them with unstimulated pre-transplant donor and recipient T cells. The cohort enrolled around 25 intestinal transplant recipients including one retransplant, and a few patients lacking pretransplant specimens were excluded. A peak of at least 4% donor T cells among recipient peripheral blood mononuclear cells was the definition used for donor T cell macrochimerism. Rather than being sequenced by the commercial service, samples from a few later patients were sequenced in-house on an Illumina MiSeq and processed with MiXCR.

The CDR3 holds 14 amino acids from the cysteine to the phenylalanine. The only DNA kept is the CDR3, 42 bases in frame from the first base. CDR1 and CDR2, looked up from the germline V gene, are SNHLY and FYNNEI. V and J are trimmed by 7 bases and 6 bases, and the gene matches miss 8 bases of the junction. Comments on this clone: This clone's antigen is unknown. Base qualities are not at hand, and no much larger clone is one base apart.

In light of the paper, this sample's time point label describes: cells obtained before transplantation from donor or recipient. CD3+CD4+ and CD3+CD8+ populations were FACS-sorted from unstimulated pre-transplant donor and recipient cells taken from spleen or lymph nodes. Points the paper makes about the study in general: In patients with donor T cell macrochimerism, the allografts had high GvH to HvG T cell clonal ratios. GvH clones were detected in recipient bone marrow, and some of these GvH clones were observed earlier in ileal mucosa or blood, consistent with an intestinal mucosal origin. The relatively low number and heterogeneity of intestinal transplant patients limited the conclusions. Early after transplant, declines in HvG clones were associated with peak levels of circulating GvH clones.

Libraries were made using the immunoSEQ multiplex PCR assay. For most patients, genomic DNA was isolated with the Qiagen DNeasy Blood and Tissue Kit and shipped frozen to Adaptive Biotechnologies for TCR sequencing. For most patients, genomic DNA was subjected to high-throughput TCR-beta CDR3 sequencing by Adaptive Biotechnologies. On the authors' methods: TCR sequencing data for roughly 17 patients were retrieved from Adaptive's ImmunoSEQ software; three other patients were processed with MiXCR and VDJtools. To correct CD4 versus CD8 sorting errors, sequences present in both subsets at a frequency ratio below 5:1 were removed. Because the origin of CDR3 nucleotide sequences shared between donor and recipient could not be assigned, those sequences were removed. Alloreactive clones required at least 2-fold expansion over unstimulated cells and minimum CFSE-low frequency of 0.002% (template counts) or 0.001% (read counts). A clone was considered mappable if detected in the sequenced pre-transplant spleen, lymph node, or MLR CFSE-low populations of the donor or recipient. The cumulative frequency of alloreactive clones was calculated as a percentage of all sequences, weighted by copy number. TCRdb obtained this table from immuneACCESS and retained in-frame rearrangements with V and J assigned. These tables miss some clones; where compared with another copy, unresolved V genes account for less than half of the shortfall, and the remainder is unexplained. V and J calls and clone size are those listed in that table; D and trimming were worked out from the DNA. This sample is represented by about 91,000 clones; 91% of them were singletons. The ten top clones hold approximately 0.3% of the sample.

This TCR was sampled from a human donor who was the organ donor for an intestinal transplant. The specimen was unstimulated CD4+ T cells sorted from spleen or lymph node cells, collected before transplant. The V gene is TRBV2 and the J gene is TRBJ2-2; the junction holds 7 bases that match TRBD2. The sequence in DNA is TGTGCCAGCATCTGGGGGGAGGGCGCCGGGGAGCTGTTTTTT. Protein translation: CASIWGEGAGELFF.